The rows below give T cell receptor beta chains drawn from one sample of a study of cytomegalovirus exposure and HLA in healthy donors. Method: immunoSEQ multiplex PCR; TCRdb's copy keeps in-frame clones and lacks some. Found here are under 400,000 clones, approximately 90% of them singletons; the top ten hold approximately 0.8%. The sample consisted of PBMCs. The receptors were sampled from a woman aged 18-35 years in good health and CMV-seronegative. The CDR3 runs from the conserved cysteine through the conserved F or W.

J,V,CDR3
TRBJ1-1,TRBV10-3,CAISDVAGNTEAFF
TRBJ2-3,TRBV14,CASSLLGGRNTQYF
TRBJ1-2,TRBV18,CASSPPRRGPEVDYGYTF
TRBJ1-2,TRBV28,CASTEERTGYGYTF
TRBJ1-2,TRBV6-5,CASSMIAQGHSGYTF
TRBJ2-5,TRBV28,CATSWGSGTQETQYF
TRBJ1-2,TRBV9,CASSGPNRGGTF
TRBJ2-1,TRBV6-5,CASSYSGTSVGEQFF
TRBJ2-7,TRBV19,CASSMRQLSEQYF
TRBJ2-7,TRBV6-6,CASSYSAGSYEQYF
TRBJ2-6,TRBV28,CASKGTPGQANSGANVLTF
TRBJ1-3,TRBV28,CASSFNSGNTIYF
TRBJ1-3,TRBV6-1,CASRRTYSSGNTIYF
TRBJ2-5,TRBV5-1,CASSPLPGQGEETQYF
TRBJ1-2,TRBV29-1,CSVVPGQGRGYTF
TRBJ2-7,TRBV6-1,CASSEGTSGSSGQYF
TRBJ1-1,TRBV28,CASSLSYSSTEAFF
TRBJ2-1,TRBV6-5,CASSSEGPYNEQFF
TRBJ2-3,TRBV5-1,CASSPGQADTQYF
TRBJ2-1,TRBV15,CATSRDEREGGTPEQFF
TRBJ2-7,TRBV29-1,CSVGRGMGYEQYF
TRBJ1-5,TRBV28,CASSPPPRTGGWSQPQHF
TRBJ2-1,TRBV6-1,CASSADRGPYNEQFF
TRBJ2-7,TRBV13,CASSSGREQYF
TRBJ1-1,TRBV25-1,CASSTMNTEAFF
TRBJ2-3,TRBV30,CAWSEASGGHTDTQYF
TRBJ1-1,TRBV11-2,CASSSGQGAFF
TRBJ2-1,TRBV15,CATSRGVTAGSYNEQFF
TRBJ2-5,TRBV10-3,CAISEPRTGMEETQYF
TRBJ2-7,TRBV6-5,CASSRGLAGEQYF
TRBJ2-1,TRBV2,CASMGTSGVTYEQFF
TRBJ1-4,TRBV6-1,CASSVFVTEGKLFF
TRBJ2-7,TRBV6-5,CASSSSGTGIHEQYF
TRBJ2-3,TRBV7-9,CASSTTDTQYF
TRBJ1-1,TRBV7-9,CAAGTANTEAFF
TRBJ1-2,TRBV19,CAEVGDRVYGYTF
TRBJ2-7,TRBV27,CASSLTGFYEQYF
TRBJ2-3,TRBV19,CASSFGQGGDTQYF
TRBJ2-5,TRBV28,CASSFTGAEAETQYF
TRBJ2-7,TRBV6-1,CASSEAGTSHYEQYF
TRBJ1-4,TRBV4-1,CASSQDSGTGGEKLFF
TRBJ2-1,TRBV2,CASSGQGGGKIEQFF
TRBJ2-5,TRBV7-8,CASSLTSGGAYQETQYF
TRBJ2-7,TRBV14,CASSPLGGSSYEQYF
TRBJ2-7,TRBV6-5,CASSRTSLGEQYF
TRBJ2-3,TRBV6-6,CASRGQGRNTQYF
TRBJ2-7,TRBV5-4,CASSLDLGLSYEQYF